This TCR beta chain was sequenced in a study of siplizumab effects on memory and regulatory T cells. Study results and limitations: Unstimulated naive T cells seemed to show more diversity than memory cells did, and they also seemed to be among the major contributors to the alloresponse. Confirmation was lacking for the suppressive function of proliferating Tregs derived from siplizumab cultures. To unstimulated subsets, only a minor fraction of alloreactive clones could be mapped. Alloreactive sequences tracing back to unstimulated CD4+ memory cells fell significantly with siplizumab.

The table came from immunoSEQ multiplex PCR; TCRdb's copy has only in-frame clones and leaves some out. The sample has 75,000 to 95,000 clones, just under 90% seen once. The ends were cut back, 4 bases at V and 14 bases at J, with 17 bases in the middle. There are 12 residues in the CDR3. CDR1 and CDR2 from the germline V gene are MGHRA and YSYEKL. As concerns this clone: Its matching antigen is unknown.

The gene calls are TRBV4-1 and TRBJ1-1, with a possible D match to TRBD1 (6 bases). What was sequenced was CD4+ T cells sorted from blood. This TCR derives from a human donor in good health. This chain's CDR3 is CASSLTGSEGFF. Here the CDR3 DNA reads TGCGCCAGCAGCCTGACAGGTTCTGAGGGGTTCTTT.